The 25 T cell receptor beta chains below were found in one sample sequenced in a study of blood T cell repertoires in COVID-19. TCRdb's copy holds only in-frame clones and misses some; the assay was immunoSEQ multiplex PCR. This table holds around 170,000 clones, under 90% found once. The specimen sequenced was PBMCs or T cells enriched from blood (not recorded which). The receptors come from a woman aged 50 to 65 who had recovered from COVID-19.

This rearrangement joins TRBV13 to TRBJ2-7, with D maybe TRBD1 (6 bases). V was pared by 0 bases and J by 2 bases, with 14 bases between. There are 16 residues in the CDR3. CDR1 and CDR2 (germline): PRHDT, FYEKMQ (reference sequence). The CDR3 region is CASSLGPTGSAYEQYF. For the CDR3, the DNA is TGTGCCAGCAGCTTAGGCCCGACAGGTTCGGCCTACGAGCAGTACTTC.

The chain uses TRBV19 and TRBJ1-5; D is perhaps TRBD1 (6 bases). Germline loops: CDR1 LNHDA, CDR2 SQIVND (reference sequence). V was clipped by 3 bases and J by 5 bases, with 11 bases between them. CDR3 length: 14 amino acids. The CDR3 loop reads CASSIGQFDQPQHF. In DNA, the CDR3 is TGTGCCAGTAGTATTGGACAGTTTGATCAGCCCCAGCATTTT.

The chain links TRBV9 to TRBJ2-1, with 9 positions matching TRBD2. The CDR3 has 15 amino acids. With 2 bases clipped from V and 4 bases from J, the junction kept 4 bases outside the gene matches. In germline, CDR1 is SGDLS, CDR2 YYNGEE. CDR3 nucleotide sequence: TGTGCCAGCAGCGTCCTAGCGGGAAGTTACAATGAGCAGTTCTTC. The encoded protein is CASSVLAGSYNEQFF.

V is TRBV2 and J is TRBJ1-1; D is uncertain. The V gene's germline CDR1 is SNHLY and CDR2 FYNNEI. V lost 9 bases, J lost 1 base, and 9 bases lay in between. This CDR3 is built from 12 residues. In DNA form, the CDR3 reads TGTGCCAGTACCCGAGAGAACACTGAAGCTTTCTTT. This translates into CASTRENTEAFF.

This clone was recorded only once. This chain uses TRBV2 with TRBJ2-7; D gene uncertain. V lost 8 bases and J lost 3, with 8 bases in between. Germline-derived CDR1 and CDR2 are SNHLY and FYNNEI. The CDR3 has 11 residues. CDR3 nucleotide sequence: TGTGCCAGCGCACAGTACTACGAGCAGTACTTC. Its protein product is CASAQYYEQYF.

The V and J genes are TRBV5-1 and TRBJ2-1, with 8 bases that match TRBD1. V lost 4 bases, J lost 7 bases, and 7 bases stayed unmatched. CDR3 length: 14 residues. The germline V gene has CDR1 SGHRS and CDR2 YFSETQ. This CDR3 reads CASSGQGSGNEQFF. The CDR3 nucleotides are TGCGCCAGCAGCGGACAGGGATCGGGGAATGAGCAGTTCTTC.

The chain joins TRBV18 to TRBJ1-2; 10 bases align to TRBD1. The CDR3 has 14 residues. Germline V lookup: CDR1 KGHSH, CDR2 LQKENI. The J segment lost 3 bases and the V segment lost 5 bases, leaving 3 bases of the junction unmatched. The CDR3 reads CASSAGTGDYGYTF. In nucleotides, the CDR3 is TGTGCCAGCTCAGCCGGGACAGGGGACTATGGCTACACCTTC.

The CDR3 here is CASSIPTSGGHNEQFF. CDR3 nucleotide sequence: TGTGCCAGCAGCATACCAACTAGCGGGGGCCACAATGAGCAGTTCTTC. The V call is TRBV7-8, the J call TRBJ2-1, with 11 positions matching TRBD2. CDR1 is SGHVS, CDR2 FQNEAQ, per germline. V was clipped by 5 bases and J by 5 bases; unmatched bases: 8. The CDR3 contains 16 residues.

The chain employs TRBV18 and TRBJ1-3; possible D gene TRBD1, 5 bases. CDR1 is KGHSH and CDR2 is LQKENI in the germline V gene. This CDR3 has 14 residues. Trimming took off 3 bases at V and 1 base at J, with 7 bases between the two ends. CDR3 residues: CASSPSGSGNTIYF. CDR3 coding DNA: TGTGCCAGCTCACCCTCAGGGTCTGGAAACACCATATATTTT. Together with reference TRBV18 and TRBJ1-3, the CDR3 gives the full variable domain: NAGVMQNPRHLVRRRGQEARLRCSPMKGHSHVYWYRQLPEEGLKFMVYLQKENIIDESGMPKERFSAEFPKEGPSILRIQQVVRGDSAAYFCASSPSGSGNTIYFGEGSWLTVV.

CDR3 bases: TGCAGCGTTGCCAGGGGAAACACCATATATTTT. Amino acids: CSVARGNTIYF. The chain carries TRBV29-1 and TRBJ1-3; D gene unclear. The V gene lost 4 bases and the J gene lost 4 bases, with 5 bases spanning the gap. The CDR3 is made up of 11 amino acids. CDR1 is SQVTM, CDR2 ANQGSEA, per germline.

V is TRBV18 and J is TRBJ2-7, with 9 bases that match TRBD1. Germline V CDR1 and CDR2: KGHSH, LQKENI. The J segment lost 4 bases and the V segment lost 5 bases, leaving 9 bases of the junction unmatched. The CDR3 loop spans 15 amino acids. The CDR3 nucleotides read TGTGCCAGCTCAACGGCCCGGGACAGGGAATACGAGCAGTACTTC. It is translated as CASSTARDREYEQYF.

The J gene is TRBJ2-1, the V gene TRBV24-1; the match to TRBD2 covers 10 bases. V shed 2 bases, J shed 2 bases, and the junction held 11 bases outside the gene matches. Germline lookup yields CDR1 KGHDR and CDR2 SFDVKD. The CDR3 length is 19 residues. This chain's CDR3 is CATSDSPTPTSGAYNEQFF. DNA for the CDR3: TGTGCCACCAGTGATTCCCCCACCCCCACTAGCGGGGCCTACAATGAGCAGTTCTTC.

V is TRBV7-2 and J is TRBJ1-2; D is ambiguous. The CDR3 runs 15 residues. The germline V gene encodes CDR1 SGHTA and CDR2 FQGNSA. V was shortened by 2 bases and J by 0 bases, with 10 bases between the two germline ends. The DNA for the CDR3 is TGTGCCAGCAGCTTAACAATGGCTTCTAACTATGGCTACACCTTC. Translation gives CASSLTMASNYGYTF.

This clone was picked up one time. The chain links TRBV6-2 or TRBV6-3 to TRBJ1-1; perhaps TRBD1 as D (5 bases). Trimming pared 0 bases from V and 4 bases from J, leaving 9 bases between. This CDR3 comprises 14 residues. Per germline, CDR1 MNHEY and CDR2 SVGEGT. The CDR3 spells CASSYSDQGTEAFF. The CDR3 nucleotides are TGTGCCAGCAGTTACTCAGATCAGGGCACTGAAGCTTTCTTT.

The chain links TRBV7-3 to TRBJ2-3, with 10 bases lining up with TRBD2. The CDR3 has 15 residues. Trimming cost V 5 bases and J 2 bases; bases outside gene matches: 4. Germline V lookup: CDR1 SGHTA, CDR2 FQGTGA. CDR3 sequence reads: CASSPGLAATDTQYF. Here the CDR3 DNA reads TGTGCCAGCAGCCCTGGACTAGCGGCCACAGATACGCAGTATTTT.

The gene calls are TRBV19 and TRBJ1-5; 9 nucleotides agree with TRBD1. This CDR3 is built from 19 residues. Looked up from germline, CDR1 is LNHDA and CDR2 is SQIVND (reference sequence). V lost 2 bases to trimming and J lost 3 bases; unmatched junction nucleotides: 14. CDR3 protein: CASSISEGQGRVVNQPQHF. The CDR3 DNA sequence: TGTGCCAGTAGTATATCCGAGGGACAGGGTCGGGTGGTCAATCAGCCCCAGCATTTT.

The rearrangement links TRBV9 to TRBJ1-2, with D uncertain. V lost 3 bases and J 0 bases, leaving 3 bases between the germline ends. Germline lookup yields CDR1 SGDLS and CDR2 YYNGEE. CDR3 length: 12 residues. The CDR3 sequence is CASSEPNYGYTF. Written as DNA, the CDR3 is TGTGCCAGCAGCGAGCCTAACTATGGCTACACCTTC.

The chain has TRBV3-1 (or the pseudogene TRBV3-2) and TRBJ2-2, with D unclear. Trimming took 2 bases from V and 2 from J, leaving 12 bases between them. The CDR3 has 16 amino acids. Looked up from germline, CDR1 is LGHDT and CDR2 is YNNKEL (reference sequence). CDR3: CASSQPRQVNTGELFF. The CDR3, as DNA: TGTGCCAGCAGCCAACCTCGGCAGGTTAACACCGGGGAGCTGTTTTTT.

This clone was picked up a small number of times. The chain links TRBV21-1 to TRBJ1-1. TRBV21-1 is annotated as a pseudogene. The CDR3 sequence is 15 residues long. The CDR3, as DNA: TGTGCCAGCAGCCCCCCCACCGGGGAGAACACTGAAGCTTTCTTT. It specifies CASSPPTGENTEAFF.

V and J are TRBV19 and TRBJ1-6; perhaps TRBD1 as D (5 bases). This CDR3 contains 15 residues. The V and J ends lost 5 bases and 7 bases respectively, with 15 bases between them. Germline V gene lookup returns CDR1 LNHDA and CDR2 SQIVND (reference sequence). As DNA, the CDR3 is TGTGCCAGTAGTCGCGGGGCTCGGGTGAATTCACCCCTCCACTTT. Translation gives CASSRGARVNSPLHF.

The J gene is TRBJ1-3, the V gene TRBV5-6, with D possibly TRBD1 on 6 matching bases. The CDR3 loop spans 17 amino acids. The germline gives CDR1 SGHDT, CDR2 YYEEEE. The ends were cut back, 3 bases at V and 2 bases at J, with 18 bases in the middle. DNA for the CDR3: TGTGCCAGCAGCTCACCACACAGGGAGGGGACTGGAAACACCATATATTTT. It specifies CASSSPHREGTGNTIYF.

This clone was observed a few times. The J gene is TRBJ2-1, the V gene TRBV3-1 (or the pseudogene TRBV3-2), with D hard to call. Germline V gene data show CDR1 as LGHDT and CDR2 as YNNKEL (reference sequence). The V gene lost 4 bases and the J gene lost 7 bases, with 11 bases spanning the gap. The CDR3 is made up of 13 amino acids. CDR3 amino acids: CASSPTVSNEQFF. The CDR3 bases are TGTGCCAGCAGCCCTACAGTTTCGAATGAGCAGTTCTTC.

The CDR3 nucleotides are TGTGCCACCGGGGTGCAAAACATTCAGTACTTC. The encoded protein is CATGVQNIQYF. The J gene is TRBJ2-4, the V gene TRBV10-3, with D possibly being TRBD2 (5 bases). The CDR3 extends over 11 amino acids. Trimming stripped 10 bases from V and 5 bases from J, with 9 bases between. Germline values: CDR1 ENHRY, CDR2 SYGVKD.

The V gene is TRBV3-1 (or the pseudogene TRBV3-2), the J gene TRBJ2-6; D remains unclear. The V gene lost 1 base and the J gene lost 2 bases, with 9 bases spanning the gap. This CDR3 region has 16 residues. CDR1 LGHDT and CDR2 YNNKEL come from the germline V gene (reference sequence). The DNA for the CDR3 is TGTGCCAGCAGCCAAGCAAGTCTAGCTGGGGCCAACGTCCTGACTTTC. It specifies CASSQASLAGANVLTF.

The chain carries TRBV29-1 and TRBJ1-4, with 7 bases matching TRBD1. Germline V gene data show CDR1 as SQVTM and CDR2 as ANQGSEA. The ends lost 2 bases at V and 8 bases at J; junction bases unmatched: 5. The CDR3 has 13 residues. The CDR3: CSVELGGREKLFF. In DNA form, the CDR3 reads TGCAGCGTTGAATTAGGGGGCAGAGAAAAACTGTTTTTT. Filled out from reference TRBV29-1 and TRBJ1-4, the complete variable domain reads SAVISQKPSRDICQRGTSLTIQCQVDSQVTMMFWYRQQPGQSLTLIATANQGSEATYESGFVIDKFPISRPNLTFSTLTVSNMSPEDSSIYLCSVELGGREKLFFGSGTQLSVL.